Below, 30 T cell receptor beta chains from the same sample are listed, as sequenced in a study of long-term antiretroviral therapy in people with HIV. With survey level as its setting, the immunoSEQ assay was v3.0. Sequencing was performed with immunoSEQ multiplex PCR; in TCRdb, only in-frame clones are kept and a portion is missing. This table holds about 22,000 clones, about four fifths found once. The sequences come from unsorted PBMCs, collected at the start of antiretroviral therapy. Receptors originate from a man in his forties or fifties with HIV.

The rearrangement links TRBV27 to TRBJ2-7; the match to TRBD1 covers 10 bases. The CDR3 is 14 residues long. V lost 5 bases and J lost 4; bases outside the gene matches: 5. Germline lookup yields CDR1 MNHEY and CDR2 SMNVEV (reference sequence). The CDR3 loop reads CASSPDRGPYEQYF. CDR3 bases: TGTGCCAGCAGTCCAGACAGGGGGCCTTACGAGCAGTACTTC.

The chain carries TRBV5-1 and TRBJ2-7, with D tentatively TRBD1 (7 bases). The CDR3 consists of 13 residues. The V and J ends lost 6 bases and 3 bases respectively, with 13 bases between them. Germline values: CDR1 SGHRS, CDR2 YFSETQ. The CDR3 region has the DNA TGCGCCAGCATTGGGCAGGGGGGCTACGAGCAGTACTTC. Translating it yields CASIGQGGYEQYF.

The chain has TRBV18 and TRBJ2-2; no clear D gene. The germline CDR1 and CDR2 sequences are KGHSH and LQKENI. The CDR3 totals 11 residues. With 1 base removed from V and 9 bases from J, the gap between germline ends came to 3 bases. The CDR3 coding sequence is TGTGCCAGCTCACCACGAAGGGAGCTGTTTTTT. It is translated as CASSPRRELFF.

This chain uses TRBV6-5 with TRBJ2-2, with TRBD2 as a possible D gene (6 bases). V was cut by 6 bases and J by 4 bases, with 12 bases left in between. The CDR3 consists of 14 residues. In germline, CDR1 is MNHEY, CDR2 SVGAGI. Written as DNA, the CDR3 is TGTGCCAGCAGGAGCGGGTACCGCACCGGGGAGCTGTTTTTT. It specifies CASRSGYRTGELFF.

This chain joins TRBV5-1 and TRBJ2-1; 7 nucleotides line up with TRBD2. V was clipped by 6 bases and J by 2 bases; unmatched bases: 5. This CDR3 has 14 amino acids. Germline-derived CDR1 and CDR2 are SGHRS and YFSETQ. CDR3 nucleotides: TGCGCCAGCACCTCGGGAGGACCCTACAATGAGCAGTTCTTC. It is translated as CASTSGGPYNEQFF.

J is TRBJ2-4 and V is TRBV29-1; 9 nucleotides agree with TRBD1. This CDR3 has 13 amino acids. J lost 6 bases, V lost 7 bases, and 7 bases had no gene match. Germline CDR1 and CDR2: SQVTM and ANQGSEA. The CDR3 spells CSGGPGQGNIQYF. As DNA, the CDR3 is TGCAGCGGCGGTCCGGGACAGGGAAACATTCAGTACTTC.

This sequence joins TRBV4-3 and TRBJ2-2; either TRBD1 or TRBD2 may supply D (5 bases each). The CDR3 sequence is 20 residues long. CDR1 is LGHNA and CDR2 is YSLEER in the germline V gene. Trimming cost V 0 bases and J 4 bases, with 24 bases left between them. The CDR3 nucleotides are TGCGCCAGCAGCCAAGATCCTTTCTCTGGGGATAAGGGGACCACCGGGGAGCTGTTTTTT. This gives the protein CASSQDPFSGDKGTTGELFF.

This chain joins TRBV6-4 and TRBJ2-3; 7 bases map to TRBD2. CDR1 and CDR2 from the germline V gene are MRHNA and SNTAGT. The CDR3 is 15 residues long. Unmatched junction bases numbered 5, after V lost 4 bases and J lost 1 base. The DNA for the CDR3 is TGTGCCAGCAGTGCGATCGCGGGGGGCACAGATACGCAGTATTTT. Its protein is CASSAIAGGTDTQYF.

This rearrangement joins TRBV7-8 to TRBJ1-3, with a tentative D call TRBD1 (6 bases). Trimming took 2 bases from V and 0 from J, leaving 20 bases between them. Germline CDR1 SGHVS, CDR2 FQNEAQ. The CDR3 spans 19 residues. CDR3 sequence reads: CASSLFRVFGGASGNTIYF. As DNA, the CDR3 is TGTGCCAGCAGCTTATTCAGGGTTTTCGGGGGCGCCTCTGGAAACACCATATATTTT.

V is TRBV29-1 and J is TRBJ2-7; the D gene is possibly TRBD1 (8 bases). This CDR3 is 14 amino acids long. Trimming took 5 bases from V and 3 from J, leaving 17 bases between them. CDR1 is SQVTM, CDR2 ANQGSEA, per germline. The CDR3 DNA is TGCAGCGTTTCAGGGAGGGACAGGAGCTACGAGCAGTACTTC. Protein: CSVSGRDRSYEQYF.

V gene TRBV6-1 combines with J gene TRBJ2-1; the D is unclear. The V end lost 6 bases, the J end lost 4 bases, and 7 bases lay between the germline ends. The germline V gene encodes CDR1 MNHNS and CDR2 SASEGT. The length of the CDR3 is 12 residues. The CDR3 loop is CASRTFYNEQFF. The CDR3 DNA is TGTGCCAGCAGAACTTTTTACAATGAGCAGTTCTTC.

In its sample, this clone was seen a few times. J is TRBJ2-1 and V is TRBV28, with 13 nucleotides matching TRBD2. This CDR3 has 21 residues. Germline CDR1 and CDR2: MDHEN and SYDVKM. Trimming took 6 bases from V and 4 from J; bases not matched to a gene: 21. CDR3 DNA sequence: TGTGCCAGCAGCGAGCCCCCCGGGACTAGCGGGATTCTTCGGCGGTACAATGAGCAGTTCTTC. This sequence encodes CASSEPPGTSGILRRYNEQFF.

The chain joins TRBV5-8 to TRBJ2-2, with 10 nucleotides matching TRBD1. Germline CDR1 reads SGHTS; CDR2 reads YDEGEE. The CDR3 has 15 amino acids. V shed 4 bases and J 3 bases; nucleotides not matched to a gene: 3. The CDR3 coding sequence is TGTGCCAGCAGCAGGGGACAGGGGTACACCGGGGAGCTGTTTTTT. Translated: CASSRGQGYTGELFF.

This chain uses TRBV30 with TRBJ2-6; TRBD1 aligns across 7 bases. The CDR3 runs 15 residues. V lost 5 bases to trimming and J lost 9 bases; unmatched junction nucleotides: 13. Per germline, CDR1 GTSNPN and CDR2 SVGIG (reference sequence). The CDR3 loop is CAWAGGPLVGNVLTF. Written as DNA, the CDR3 is TGTGCCTGGGCAGGGGGTCCTCTGGTAGGCAACGTCCTGACTTTC.

This clone was seen a single time. V and J are TRBV9 and TRBJ1-2; D call uncertain. Germline V gene data show CDR1 as SGDLS and CDR2 as YYNGEE. V was pared by 4 bases and J by 2 bases, with 15 bases between. The CDR3 spans 15 residues. For the CDR3, the DNA is TGTGCCAGCAGCCCCGTCCCCGGAATAAACTATGGCTACACCTTC. Translating gives CASSPVPGINYGYTF. The full variable domain, completed using reference TRBV9 and TRBJ1-2, is DSGVTQTPKHLITATGQRVTLRCSPRSGDLSVYWYQQSLDQGLQFLIQYYNGEERAKGNILERFSAQQFPDLHSELNLSSLELGDSALYFCASSPVPGINYGYTFGSGTRLTVV.

V gene TRBV28 combines with J gene TRBJ2-7; TRBD2 is a possible D gene (6 bases). The CDR3 has 14 residues. Per the germline V gene, CDR1 is MDHEN and CDR2 is SYDVKM. V lost 7 bases, J lost 5 bases, and 18 bases lay in between. CDR3 coding DNA: TGTGCCAGCAAACCGAGTCGGGAGTCCCACGAGCAGTACTTC. Amino acids: CASKPSRESHEQYF. Variable domain in full (rest from reference TRBV28 and TRBJ2-7): DVKVTQSSRYLVKRTGEKVFLECVQDMDHENMFWYRQDPGLGLRLIYFSYDVKMKEKGDIPEGYSVSREKKERFSLILESASTNQTSMYLCASKPSRESHEQYFGPGTRLTVT.

V is TRBV12-2 and J is TRBJ1-4. TRBV12-2 is noted as a pseudogene. The CDR3 is made up of 16 amino acids. The CDR3 sequence is CASRLEKGPTNEKLFF. CDR3 bases: TGTGCAAGTCGCTTAGAAAAGGGCCCAACTAATGAAAAACTGTTTTTT.

This chain joins TRBV7-9 and TRBJ1-1; D remains ambiguous. CDR1 SEHNR and CDR2 FQNEAQ come from the germline V gene (reference sequence). V was cut by 8 bases and J by 0 bases, with 7 bases left in between. The CDR3 length is 12 residues. In nucleotides, the CDR3 is TGTGCCAGCGGATACATGAACACTGAAGCTTTCTTT. Translation gives CASGYMNTEAFF.

The DNA of the CDR3 is TGTGCCAGCTCACTACCGGGACAGGGGTCCTACAATGAGCAGTTCTTC. Amino acid sequence: CASSLPGQGSYNEQFF. The V call is TRBV18, the J call TRBJ2-1; 10 bases line up with TRBD1. The V and J ends lost 4 bases and 1 base, in that order; junction bases with no gene match: 4. Germline values: CDR1 KGHSH, CDR2 LQKENI. The CDR3 loop spans 16 amino acids. The full variable domain, its missing parts supplied by reference TRBV18 and TRBJ2-1, is NAGVMQNPRHLVRRRGQEARLRCSPMKGHSHVYWYRQLPEEGLKFMVYLQKENIIDESGMPKERFSAEFPKEGPSILRIQQVVRGDSAAYFCASSLPGQGSYNEQFFGPGTRLTVL.

This rearrangement joins TRBV5-4 to TRBJ2-1; perhaps TRBD2 as D (6 bases). V was trimmed by 4 bases and J by 1 base, leaving 12 bases between them. Per germline, CDR1 SGHNT and CDR2 YYREEE (reference sequence). The CDR3 extends over 15 amino acids. DNA of the CDR3: TGTGCCAGCAGCGCAGGGCGGGGATCCTACAATGAGCAGTTCTTC. Amino acids: CASSAGRGSYNEQFF.

This clone has more than one count but fewer than ten. The chain joins TRBV4-1 to TRBJ2-5; tentative D call: TRBD2 (5 bases). This CDR3 spans 14 amino acids. Germline V gene lookup returns CDR1 MGHRA and CDR2 YSYEKL. The V end was cut by 0 bases, the J end by 4 bases, with 9 bases between. DNA for the CDR3: TGCGCCAGCAGCCAAGAATTAGGGAGAGAGACCCAGTACTTC. It yields the protein CASSQELGRETQYF.

CDR3 region: CASSFHPGQGESPLHF. The CDR3 nucleotides are TGTGCCAGCAGTTTTCATCCGGGACAGGGGGAATCACCCCTCCACTTT. The chain combines TRBV5-8 with TRBJ1-6; the match to TRBD1 covers 11 bases. The trim removed 5 bases at V and 10 bases at J, leaving 11 bases unmatched. Germline values: CDR1 SGHTS, CDR2 YDEGEE. This CDR3 region has 16 residues.

CDR3 sequence reads: CASSLVAGANEQFF. The DNA for the CDR3 is TGTGCCAGCAGCTTAGTTGCTGGGGCCAATGAGCAGTTCTTC. The chain links TRBV7-8 to TRBJ2-1; a possible D gene is TRBD1 (5 bases). Deletions cut 1 base from V and 6 bases from J, with 10 bases between. CDR1 is SGHVS, CDR2 FQNEAQ, per germline. This CDR3 spans 14 amino acids. Drawing the rest from reference TRBV7-8 and TRBJ2-1, the complete variable domain is GAGVSQSPRYKVAKRGQDVALRCDPISGHVSLFWYQQALGQGPEFLTYFQNEAQLDKSGLPSDRFFAERPEGSVSTLKIQRTQQEDSAVYLCASSLVAGANEQFFGPGTRLTVL.

The chain links TRBV7-3 to TRBJ2-2; TRBD1 aligns across 8 bases. The CDR3 runs 15 residues. With V trimmed by 5 bases and J by 4 bases, 6 bases remained unmatched. Germline CDR1 and CDR2: SGHTA and FQGTGA. CDR3 sequence: CASSLGQGSTGELFF. CDR3 sequence (DNA): TGTGCCAGCAGCCTAGGACAGGGAAGCACCGGGGAGCTGTTTTTT.

V and J are TRBV6-6 and TRBJ1-5; D is ambiguous. The CDR3 length is 9 residues. Looked up from germline, CDR1 is MNHNY and CDR2 is SVGAGI (reference sequence). V shed 8 bases and J shed 6 bases, with 2 bases lying between them. The CDR3 spells CASGQPQHF. The CDR3 coding sequence is TGTGCCAGCGGTCAGCCCCAGCATTTT.

This clone was counted between two and nine times. J is TRBJ2-7 and V is TRBV4-1; D remains ambiguous. The germline CDR1 and CDR2 sequences are MGHRA and YSYEKL. Deletions cut 8 bases from V and 3 bases from J, with 17 bases between. This CDR3 comprises 14 residues. CDR3 DNA: TGCGCCAGCTCTCGGAGAGCCGAGCGCTACGAGCAGTACTTC. Protein: CASSRRAERYEQYF.

This clone was found once. The chain links TRBV5-4 to TRBJ2-3, with 9 bases identical to TRBD1. After removal of 4 bases from V and 4 bases from J, the junction contained 10 bases not matched to a gene. Per germline, CDR1 SGHNT and CDR2 YYREEE (reference sequence). The CDR3 sequence is 16 residues long. This chain's CDR3 is CASSQDRDRDSDTQYF. DNA for the CDR3: TGTGCCAGCAGCCAGGACCGGGACAGGGACTCAGATACGCAGTATTTT.

This clone was seen just once. The CDR3 spells CASSSTQGNTEAFF. The CDR3 DNA is TGTGCCAGCAGTTCCACCCAGGGAAACACTGAAGCTTTCTTT. The V and J genes are TRBV6-5 and TRBJ1-1, with D possibly matching TRBD1 (5 bases). V lost 4 bases and J lost 2, with 11 bases in between. Germline CDR1 is MNHEY and CDR2 is SVGAGI. The CDR3 runs to 14 residues.

The chain recombines TRBV18 with TRBJ2-5; 7 positions match TRBD2. The V segment lost 3 bases and the J segment 2 bases; nucleotides outside the gene matches: 3. The CDR3 spans 14 residues. Per the germline V gene, CDR1 is KGHSH and CDR2 is LQKENI. DNA of the CDR3: TGTGCCAGCTCACCGCGCGGGAGACAAGAGACCCAGTACTTC. Protein sequence: CASSPRGRQETQYF. The full variable domain, rest sourced from reference TRBV18 and TRBJ2-5, is NAGVMQNPRHLVRRRGQEARLRCSPMKGHSHVYWYRQLPEEGLKFMVYLQKENIIDESGMPKERFSAEFPKEGPSILRIQQVVRGDSAAYFCASSPRGRQETQYFGPGTRLLVL.

This chain connects TRBV29-1 to TRBJ2-1; D is perhaps TRBD2 (5 bases). V shed 2 bases and J shed 0 bases, with 5 bases lying between them. CDR1 is SQVTM and CDR2 is ANQGSEA in the germline V gene. The CDR3 is 13 amino acids. In DNA, the CDR3 is TGCAGCGTTGAACGGGGCTCCTACAATGAGCAGTTCTTC. It codes for CSVERGSYNEQFF.